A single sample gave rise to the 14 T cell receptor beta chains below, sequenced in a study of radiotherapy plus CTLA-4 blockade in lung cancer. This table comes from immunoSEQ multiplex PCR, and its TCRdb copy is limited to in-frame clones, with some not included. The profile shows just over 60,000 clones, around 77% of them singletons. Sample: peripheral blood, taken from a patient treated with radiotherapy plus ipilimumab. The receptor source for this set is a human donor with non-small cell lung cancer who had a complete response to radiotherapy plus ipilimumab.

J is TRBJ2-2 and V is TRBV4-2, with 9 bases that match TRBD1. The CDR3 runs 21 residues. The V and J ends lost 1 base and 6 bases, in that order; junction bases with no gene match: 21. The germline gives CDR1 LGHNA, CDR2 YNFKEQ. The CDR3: CASSQVRWETGGIRIAGELFF. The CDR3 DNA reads TGTGCCAGCAGCCAAGTTAGGTGGGAGACAGGGGGGATTCGGATCGCCGGGGAGCTGTTTTTT.

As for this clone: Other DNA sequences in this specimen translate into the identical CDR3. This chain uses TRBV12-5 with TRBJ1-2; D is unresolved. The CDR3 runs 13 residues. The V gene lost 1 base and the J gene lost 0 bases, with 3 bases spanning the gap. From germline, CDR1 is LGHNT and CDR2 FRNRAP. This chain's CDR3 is CASGLGANYGYTF. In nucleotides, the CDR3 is TGTGCTAGTGGTTTGGGGGCTAACTATGGCTACACCTTC.

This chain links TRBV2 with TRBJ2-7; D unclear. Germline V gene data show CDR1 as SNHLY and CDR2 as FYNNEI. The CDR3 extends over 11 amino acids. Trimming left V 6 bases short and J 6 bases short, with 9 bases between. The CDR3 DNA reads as TGTGCCAGCAGCGCTAGTGCCGAGCAGTACTTC. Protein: CASSASAEQYF. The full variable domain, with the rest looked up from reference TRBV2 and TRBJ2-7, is EPEVTQTPSHQVTQMGQEVILRCVPISNHLYFYWYRQILGQKVEFLVSFYNNEISEKSEIFDDQFSVERPDGSNFTLKIRSTKLEDSAMYFCASSASAEQYFGPGTRLTVT.

CDR3 sequence: CASSFGTSGGYTF. DNA of the CDR3: TGTGCCAGCAGCTTCGGGACTTCAGGCGGCTACACCTTC. This chain links TRBV5-6 with TRBJ1-2; the D gene is possibly TRBD1 (5 bases). The V end was cut by 2 bases, the J end by 8 bases, with 13 bases between. This CDR3 has 13 amino acids. Germline V gene data show CDR1 as SGHDT and CDR2 as YYEEEE.

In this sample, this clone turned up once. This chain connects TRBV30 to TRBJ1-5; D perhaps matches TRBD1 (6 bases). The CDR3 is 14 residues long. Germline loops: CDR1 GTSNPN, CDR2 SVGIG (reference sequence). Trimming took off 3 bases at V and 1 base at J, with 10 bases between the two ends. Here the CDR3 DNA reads TGTGCCTGGAGGGGACAAACGAGCAATCAGCCCCAGCATTTT. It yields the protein CAWRGQTSNQPQHF. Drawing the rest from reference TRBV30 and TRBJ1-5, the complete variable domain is SQTIHQWPATLVQPVGSPLSLECTVEGTSNPNLYWYRQAAGRGLQLLFYSVGIGQISSEVPQNLSASRPQDRQFILSSKKLLLSDSGFYLCAWRGQTSNQPQHFGDGTRLSIL.

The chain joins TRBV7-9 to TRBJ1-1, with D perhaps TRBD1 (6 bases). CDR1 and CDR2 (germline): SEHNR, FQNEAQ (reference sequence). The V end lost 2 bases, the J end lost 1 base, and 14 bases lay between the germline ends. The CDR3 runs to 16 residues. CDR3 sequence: CASSLTTGFRNTEAFF. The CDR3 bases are TGTGCCAGCAGCTTAACGACAGGATTTAGGAACACTGAAGCTTTCTTT.

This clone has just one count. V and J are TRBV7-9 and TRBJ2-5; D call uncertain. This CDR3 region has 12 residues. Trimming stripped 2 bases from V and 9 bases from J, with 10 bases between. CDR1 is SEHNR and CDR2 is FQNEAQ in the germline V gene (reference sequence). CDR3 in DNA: TGTGCCAGCAGCTTAAATTCGATGGCCCAGTACTTC. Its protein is CASSLNSMAQYF.

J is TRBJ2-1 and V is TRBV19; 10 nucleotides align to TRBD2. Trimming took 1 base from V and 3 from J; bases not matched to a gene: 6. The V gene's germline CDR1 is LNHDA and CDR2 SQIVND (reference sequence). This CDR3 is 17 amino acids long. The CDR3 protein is CASSIGPSGSFYNEQFF. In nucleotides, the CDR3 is TGTGCCAGTAGTATAGGGCCTAGCGGGAGTTTCTACAATGAGCAGTTCTTC.

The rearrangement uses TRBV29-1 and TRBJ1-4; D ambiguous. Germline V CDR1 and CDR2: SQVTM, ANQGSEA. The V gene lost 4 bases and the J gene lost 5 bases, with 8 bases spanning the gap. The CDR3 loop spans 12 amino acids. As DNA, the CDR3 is TGCAGCGTTGCCCCCTCAAATGAAAAACTGTTTTTT. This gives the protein CSVAPSNEKLFF.

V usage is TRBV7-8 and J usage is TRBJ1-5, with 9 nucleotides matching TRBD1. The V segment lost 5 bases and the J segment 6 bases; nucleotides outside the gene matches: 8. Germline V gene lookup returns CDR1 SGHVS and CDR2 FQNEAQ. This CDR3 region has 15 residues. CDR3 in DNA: TGTGCCAGCAGCGGGAGCGGACAGGGGTTTCAGCCCCAGCATTTT. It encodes CASSGSGQGFQPQHF.

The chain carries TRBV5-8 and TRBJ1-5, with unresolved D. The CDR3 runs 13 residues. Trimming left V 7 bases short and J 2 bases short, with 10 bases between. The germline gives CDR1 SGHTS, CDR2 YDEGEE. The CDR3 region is CASLGVGNQPQHF. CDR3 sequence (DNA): TGTGCCAGCTTAGGAGTCGGCAATCAGCCCCAGCATTTT.

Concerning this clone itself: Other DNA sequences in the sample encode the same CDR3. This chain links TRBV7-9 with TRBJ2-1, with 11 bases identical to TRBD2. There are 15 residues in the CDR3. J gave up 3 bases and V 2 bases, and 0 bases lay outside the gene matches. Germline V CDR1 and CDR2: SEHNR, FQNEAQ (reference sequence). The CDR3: CASSLLAGGYNEQFF. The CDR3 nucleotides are TGTGCCAGCAGCTTACTAGCGGGGGGCTACAATGAGCAGTTCTTC. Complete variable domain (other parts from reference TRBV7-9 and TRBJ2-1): DTGVSQNPRHKITKRGQNVTFRCDPISEHNRLYWYRQTLGQGPEFLTYFQNEAQLEKSRLLSDRFSAERPKGSFSTLEIQRTEQGDSAMYLCASSLLAGGYNEQFFGPGTRLTVL.

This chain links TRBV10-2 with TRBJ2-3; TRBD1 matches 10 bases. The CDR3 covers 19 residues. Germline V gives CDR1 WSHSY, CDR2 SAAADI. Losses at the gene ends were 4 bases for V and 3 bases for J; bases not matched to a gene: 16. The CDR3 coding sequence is TGCGCCAGCAGTGCCTCTCCGGGACAGGGGATGGGGGAAACAGATACGCAGTATTTT. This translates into CASSASPGQGMGETDTQYF.

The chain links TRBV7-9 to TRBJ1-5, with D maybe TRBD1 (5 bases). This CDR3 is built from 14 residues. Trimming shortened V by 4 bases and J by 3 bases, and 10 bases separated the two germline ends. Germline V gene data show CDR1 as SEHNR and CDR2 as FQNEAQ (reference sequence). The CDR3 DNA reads TGTGCCAGCAGCTCTCAGGGTTACAATCAGCCCCAGCATTTT. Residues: CASSSQGYNQPQHF.